This T cell receptor beta chain was sequenced for a study of blood T cell repertoires in COVID-19. On the study more broadly: T cells, B-cell-depleted T cells, or PBMCs provided the cDNA or gDNA that served as material.

Study processing details: Amplification with reference gene primers provided the estimates of nucleated cell counts. Sequencing used immunoSEQ multiplex PCR; TCRdb keeps in-frame clones, though not all of them. Clonal size and the V and J genes are those of that table, whereas D and trimming came from the DNA. The table records some 200,000 clones, around 80% of them present only once. Trimming at V came to 6 bases and at J to 0 bases, leaving 6 bases not matched to a gene. The CDR3 is 15 amino acids. In germline, CDR1 is SEHNR, CDR2 FQNEAQ (reference sequence). The source of this sequence is an elderly woman with active or convalescent COVID-19. The chain links TRBV7-9 to TRBJ1-2; 8 positions agree with TRBD1. The sequenced sample consisted of peripheral blood. In DNA form, the CDR3 reads TGTGCCAGCAGAGTGACAGGGGCCTCTAACTATGGCTACACCTTC. Translation gives CASRVTGASNYGYTF. Variable domain in full (rest from reference TRBV7-9 and TRBJ1-2): DTGVSQNPRHKITKRGQNVTFRCDPISEHNRLYWYRQTLGQGPEFLTYFQNEAQLEKSRLLSDRFSAERPKGSFSTLEIQRTEQGDSAMYLCASRVTGASNYGYTFGSGTRLTVV.